The 26 T cell receptor beta chains listed next were all sequenced from one sample in a study of shared clonotypes between healthy human individuals. CD45RO negativity and positive selection for CCR7 defined naive CD8 cells, a population that excluded terminally differentiated effector memory CD45RA+ cells. TCRdb keeps only in-frame clones here, not all; method: immunoSEQ multiplex PCR. Among roughly 2.1 million clones, 85% to 95% were seen once, and the ten largest hold about 1.8%. The sample comprised naive CD8+ T cells from PBMCs. The receptor source for this set is a man younger than 30 in good health. Some clones in this sample may be carry-over from other donors' samples.

This clone was recorded only once. The chain is built from TRBV4-3 and TRBJ2-7; 8 positions agree with TRBD1. Germline loops: CDR1 LGHNA, CDR2 YSLEER. V lost 6 bases and J lost 4; bases outside the gene matches: 8. The CDR3 runs to 14 residues. The CDR3, as DNA: TGCGCCAGCAGGTCGGAACAGGGGGTTTACGAGCAGTACTTC. Translating gives CASRSEQGVYEQYF.

This clone has only one observation. The genes are TRBV6-6 and TRBJ1-3, with D unresolved. This CDR3 spans 12 amino acids. Germline V gene sequence: CDR1 MNHNY, CDR2 SVGAGI (reference sequence). V was shortened by 10 bases and J by 5 bases, with 12 bases between the two germline ends. The chain's CDR3 is CATLDGRNTIYF. CDR3 DNA: TGTGCCACCCTGGACGGACGAAACACCATATATTTT.

The rearrangement uses TRBV28 and TRBJ2-1, with D perhaps TRBD2 (6 bases). Germline V gene data show CDR1 as MDHEN and CDR2 as SYDVKM. The CDR3 spans 13 residues. V was cut by 6 bases and J by 4 bases, with 10 bases left in between. CDR3 amino acids: CASRPRGYNEQFF. The CDR3 nucleotides are TGTGCCAGCAGACCGCGGGGTTACAATGAGCAGTTCTTC.

The chain carries TRBV7-9 and TRBJ1-1; D is perhaps TRBD1 (5 bases). CDR3 length equals 13 residues. Per germline, CDR1 SEHNR and CDR2 FQNEAQ (reference sequence). The V end was cut by 8 bases, the J end by 1 base, with 11 bases between. In DNA, the CDR3 is TGTGCCAGCCAAGCGGGGGGGAACACTGAAGCTTTCTTT. The encoded protein is CASQAGGNTEAFF.

This chain connects TRBV27 to TRBJ1-1; the D gene is possibly TRBD1 (6 bases). Germline CDR1 and CDR2: MNHEY and SMNVEV (reference sequence). The CDR3 is 14 amino acids. V lost 10 bases and J 1 base, leaving 16 bases between the germline ends. CDR3 coding DNA: TGTGCCACCGGCTTCTCGACAGGGAACACTGAAGCTTTCTTT. Encoded protein: CATGFSTGNTEAFF.

V gene TRBV15 combines with J gene TRBJ2-3, with D perhaps matching TRBD1 (5 bases). V lost 0 bases and J 2 bases, leaving 9 bases between the germline ends. The germline V gene encodes CDR1 LNHNV and CDR2 YYDKDF (reference sequence). The CDR3 has 15 residues. CDR3 in DNA: TGTGCCACCAGCAGAGAAGACAGCTACACAGATACGCAGTATTTT. It encodes CATSREDSYTDTQYF.

The chain links TRBV7-6 to TRBJ2-7, with D tentatively TRBD1 (7 bases). The V end lost 5 bases, the J end lost 1 base, and 9 bases lay between the germline ends. This CDR3 is built from 13 residues. The germline V gene has CDR1 SGHVS and CDR2 FNYEAQ. CDR3 in DNA: TGTGCCAGCAGCCAGGGGGGTTCCTACGAGCAGTACTTC. It encodes CASSQGGSYEQYF.

The chain uses TRBV9 and TRBJ2-1; possibly TRBD2 for D (6 bases). Trimming shortened V by 4 bases and J by 4 bases, and 18 bases separated the two germline ends. This CDR3 spans 16 amino acids. Germline assignment: CDR1 SGDLS and CDR2 YYNGEE. The CDR3 sequence is CASSTKGSGWYNEQFF. The CDR3 region has the DNA TGTGCCAGCAGCACAAAGGGTAGCGGTTGGTACAATGAGCAGTTCTTC.

The rearrangement joins TRBV27 to TRBJ2-3; tentatively, D is TRBD1 (6 bases). The CDR3 totals 14 residues. V was trimmed by 5 bases and J by 6 bases, leaving 15 bases between them. The germline V gene has CDR1 MNHEY and CDR2 SMNVEV (reference sequence). The CDR3, as DNA: TGTGCCAGCAGTCCCATAGGACAGAGCGATACGCAGTATTTT. It translates to CASSPIGQSDTQYF.

V gene TRBV28 combines with J gene TRBJ2-7; 11 bases are shared with TRBD2. The CDR3 runs 15 residues. Germline CDR1 reads MDHEN; CDR2 reads SYDVKM. V was pared by 6 bases and J by 5 bases, with 9 bases of the junction left unmatched. CDR3 bases: TGTGCCAGCAGGGAGACTAGCGGGATATTAAACGAGCAGTACTTC. The encoded protein is CASRETSGILNEQYF.

This sequence joins TRBV4-1 and TRBJ2-7, with D unresolved. CDR3 length: 13 amino acids. V lost 0 bases and J lost 3, with 6 bases in between. Per the germline V gene, CDR1 is MGHRA and CDR2 is YSYEKL. Here the CDR3 reads CASSQDNVYEQYF. The CDR3 bases are TGCGCCAGCAGCCAAGATAACGTCTACGAGCAGTACTTC.

The chain combines TRBV7-9 with TRBJ1-5; D is perhaps TRBD1 (6 bases). The CDR3 has 13 amino acids. V lost 4 bases and J 5 bases, leaving 9 bases between the germline ends. The germline CDR1 and CDR2 sequences are SEHNR and FQNEAQ (reference sequence). CDR3 DNA sequence: TGTGCCAGCAGCTCGGACAGCCATCAGCCCCAGCATTTT. This translates into CASSSDSHQPQHF.

The V and J genes are TRBV10-3 and TRBJ2-7; TRBD2 matches at 9 bases. The J segment lost 3 bases and the V segment lost 2 bases, leaving 11 bases of the junction unmatched. This CDR3 region has 17 residues. Germline lookup yields CDR1 ENHRY and CDR2 SYGVKD. The chain's CDR3 is CAISEEASGKISYEQYF. The CDR3, as DNA: TGTGCCATCAGTGAGGAGGCTAGCGGGAAGATAAGCTACGAGCAGTACTTC.

The chain has TRBV19 and TRBJ2-3; maybe TRBD2 (5 bases). V dropped 3 bases and J dropped 0 bases, with 10 bases sitting between them. There are 15 residues in the CDR3. The germline V gene has CDR1 LNHDA and CDR2 SQIVND (reference sequence). CDR3 nucleotide sequence: TGTGCCAGTAGTATGGTCCGCGGGAGCACAGATACGCAGTATTTT. Translation: CASSMVRGSTDTQYF. Full variable domain (rest looked up from reference TRBV19 and TRBJ2-3): DGGITQSPKYLFRKEGQNVTLSCEQNLNHDAMYWYRQDPGQGLRLIYYSQIVNDFQKGDIAEGYSVSREKKESFPLTVTSAQKNPTAFYLCASSMVRGSTDTQYFGPGTRLTVL.

Turning to this clone: Distinct nucleotide sequences in the sample also encode this CDR3. The chain is built from TRBV9 and TRBJ2-5; 8 bases are a match to TRBD1. CDR3 size: 14 residues. CDR1 is SGDLS, CDR2 YYNGEE, per germline. Unmatched junction bases numbered 2, after V lost 3 bases and J lost 1 base. CDR3 sequence: CASSAGQGQETQYF. DNA for the CDR3: TGTGCCAGCAGCGCAGGACAGGGCCAAGAGACCCAGTACTTC.

This chain links TRBV27 with TRBJ2-7, with 7 bases identical to TRBD1. This CDR3 has 14 residues. Germline V gene lookup returns CDR1 MNHEY and CDR2 SMNVEV (reference sequence). The J segment lost 7 bases and the V segment lost 0 bases, leaving 6 bases of the junction unmatched. CDR3 in amino acids: CASSLSGGVGEQYF. CDR3 nucleotide sequence: TGTGCCAGCAGTTTATCAGGGGGCGTGGGAGAGCAGTACTTC.

The CDR3 sequence is CASSQVPGAEAFF. The CDR3 nucleotides are TGCGCCAGCAGCCAAGTTCCAGGGGCAGAAGCTTTCTTT. The genes are TRBV4-3 and TRBJ1-1, with TRBD1 as a possible D gene (6 bases). CDR3 size: 13 residues. V lost 1 base to trimming and J lost 8 bases, with 11 bases between them. CDR1 is LGHNA and CDR2 is YSLEER in the germline V gene.

This clone has only one observation. V gene TRBV12-5 combines with J gene TRBJ1-1, with 8 nucleotides matching TRBD1. The CDR3 contains 16 residues. Germline CDR1 and CDR2: LGHNT and FRNRAP. After removal of 7 bases from V and 3 bases from J, the junction contained 13 bases not matched to a gene. Here the CDR3 reads CASANDWTGPHTEAFF. The CDR3 DNA reads as TGTGCTAGTGCCAACGACTGGACAGGGCCCCACACTGAAGCTTTCTTT.

V and J are TRBV28 and TRBJ1-2; possibly TRBD1 for D (5 bases). The CDR3 is made up of 15 amino acids. Germline V lookup: CDR1 MDHEN, CDR2 SYDVKM. Trimming cost V 3 bases and J 4 bases, with 15 bases left between them. Written as DNA, the CDR3 is TGTGCCAGCAGTTTTTATCTGGGGGATGTCTATGGCTACACCTTC. It encodes CASSFYLGDVYGYTF.

This chain joins TRBV14 and TRBJ2-3, with D unresolved. The germline gives CDR1 SGHDN, CDR2 FVKESK. V lost 0 bases and J 4 bases, leaving 23 bases between the germline ends. The CDR3 length is 19 residues. The CDR3: CASSQEEFRVGLVADTQYF. The CDR3 bases are TGTGCCAGCAGCCAAGAGGAATTTAGGGTCGGGTTGGTCGCAGATACGCAGTATTTT.

In DNA, the CDR3 is TGTGCCTGGAGTGTACTCCTAGCGGGAGAGTCCTACAATGAGCAGTTCTTC. It yields the protein CAWSVLLAGESYNEQFF. The V call is TRBV30, the J call TRBJ2-1; 10 positions match TRBD2. Trimming cost V 0 bases and J 1 base; bases outside gene matches: 6. Germline-derived CDR1 and CDR2 are GTSNPN and SVGIG (reference sequence). CDR3 length: 17 amino acids.

V and J are TRBV14 and TRBJ2-7, with unresolved D. CDR1 and CDR2 (germline): SGHDN, FVKESK. This CDR3 is 13 amino acids long. Trimming stripped 3 bases from V and 4 bases from J, with 10 bases between. CDR3 coding DNA: TGTGCCAGCAGCCATGTGGCCCCATACGAGCAGTACTTC. It is translated as CASSHVAPYEQYF.

This chain links TRBV2 with TRBJ2-1; 10 positions match TRBD2. This CDR3 is built from 16 residues. V was pared by 7 bases and J by 5 bases, with 11 bases of the junction left unmatched. Germline-derived CDR1 and CDR2 are SNHLY and FYNNEI. The CDR3 is CASTELAGSIHNEQFF. In DNA form, the CDR3 reads TGTGCCAGCACCGAACTAGCGGGAAGTATCCACAATGAGCAGTTCTTC. Full variable domain (rest looked up from reference TRBV2 and TRBJ2-1): EPEVTQTPSHQVTQMGQEVILRCVPISNHLYFYWYRQILGQKVEFLVSFYNNEISEKSEIFDDQFSVERPDGSNFTLKIRSTKLEDSAMYFCASTELAGSIHNEQFFGPGTRLTVL.

In the case of this clone: The sample has other DNA sequences that encode this CDR3 too. The chain recombines TRBV27 with TRBJ2-3; no clear D gene. Germline assignment: CDR1 MNHEY and CDR2 SMNVEV (reference sequence). The CDR3 is 12 residues long. V was pared by 3 bases and J by 6 bases, with 7 bases between. The CDR3 reads CASSFSPDTQYF. For the CDR3, the DNA is TGTGCCAGCAGTTTCTCTCCGGATACGCAGTATTTT.

The chain joins TRBV9 to TRBJ2-3; D gene uncertain. This CDR3 is built from 13 residues. In germline, CDR1 is SGDLS, CDR2 YYNGEE. Trimming cost V 10 bases and J 2 bases, with 14 bases left between them. CDR3 sequence: CASTHRHTDTQYF. For the CDR3, the DNA is TGTGCCTCTACGCACCGGCACACAGATACGCAGTATTTT.

The chain is built from TRBV6-5 and TRBJ1-1; D possibly corresponds to TRBD1 (6 bases). CDR3 length equals 13 residues. The ends were cut back, 4 bases at V and 4 bases at J, with 10 bases in the middle. The germline V gene has CDR1 MNHEY and CDR2 SVGAGI. In DNA form, the CDR3 reads TGTGCCAGCAGTTTGATCAGGGGCACTGAAGCTTTCTTT. Its translation: CASSLIRGTEAFF.